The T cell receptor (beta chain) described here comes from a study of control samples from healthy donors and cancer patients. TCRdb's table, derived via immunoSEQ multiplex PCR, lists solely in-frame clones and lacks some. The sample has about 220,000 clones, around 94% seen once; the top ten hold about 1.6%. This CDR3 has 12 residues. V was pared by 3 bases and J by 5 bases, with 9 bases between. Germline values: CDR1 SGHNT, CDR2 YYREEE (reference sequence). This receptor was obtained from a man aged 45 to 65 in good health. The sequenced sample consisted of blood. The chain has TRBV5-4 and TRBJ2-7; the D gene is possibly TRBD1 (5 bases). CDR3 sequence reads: CASSSQAHEQYF. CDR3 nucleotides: TGTGCCAGCAGCTCACAGGCACACGAGCAGTACTTC.